These 20 T cell receptor beta chains came from one sample sequenced in a study of T cell responses to AZD1222 COVID-19 vaccine. Method: immunoSEQ multiplex PCR; TCRdb's copy keeps in-frame clones and lacks some. The data hold some 150,000 clones, with 85% to 95% observed a single time. Sequences were derived from peripheral blood, sampled on day 0 of AZD1222 vaccination. All receptors come from an adult in good health.

This clone was seen a few times. The CDR3 protein is CASRVRGASYEQYF. Written as DNA, the CDR3 is TGTGCCAGTAGGGTCCGCGGGGCTTCCTACGAGCAGTACTTC. V usage is TRBV19 and J usage is TRBJ2-7, with D perhaps matching TRBD2 (6 bases). Germline V lookup: CDR1 LNHDA, CDR2 SQIVND (reference sequence). The V gene lost 6 bases and the J gene lost 1 base, with 13 bases spanning the gap. CDR3 length equals 14 residues.

This clone was picked up one time. The chain is built from TRBV28 and TRBJ1-4; perhaps TRBD1 as D (5 bases). Germline CDR1 and CDR2: MDHEN and SYDVKM. The CDR3 loop spans 16 amino acids. V lost 6 bases and J lost 7, with 21 bases in between. CDR3 sequence reads: CASRDRDFGKVEKLFF. CDR3 nucleotides: TGTGCCAGCAGAGATCGGGACTTTGGTAAAGTTGAAAAACTGTTTTTT.

The rearrangement joins TRBV3-1 (or the pseudogene TRBV3-2) to TRBJ2-3; TRBD1 is a possible D gene (5 bases). Deletions cut 1 base from V and 2 bases from J, with 13 bases between. The germline CDR1 and CDR2 sequences are LGHDT and YNNKEL (reference sequence). CDR3 length: 16 residues. The CDR3 nucleotides read TGTGCCAGCAGCCAAGGTCACGGACACCTCACAGATACGCAGTATTTT. Amino acids: CASSQGHGHLTDTQYF.

The V call is TRBV30, the J call TRBJ1-2; D is undetermined. The CDR3 consists of 13 residues. V lost 5 bases and J lost 4, with 14 bases in between. Germline V lookup: CDR1 GTSNPN, CDR2 SVGIG (reference sequence). CDR3 amino acids: CAWEDRNFYGYTF. In nucleotides, the CDR3 is TGTGCCTGGGAAGATAGGAATTTCTATGGCTACACCTTC.

V and J are TRBV5-1 and TRBJ1-3; the match to TRBD1 covers 8 bases. V shed 4 bases and J 0 bases; nucleotides not matched to a gene: 6. The CDR3 runs 16 residues. CDR1 and CDR2 (germline): SGHRS, YFSETQ. DNA for the CDR3: TGCGCCAGCAGCCAGGGACAGGCCTACTCTGGAAACACCATATATTTT. Protein: CASSQGQAYSGNTIYF.

CDR3 DNA: TGTGCCAGCAGGTTGGCTACAGCTAACTATGGCTACACCTTC. Translated, it gives CASRLATANYGYTF. The chain carries TRBV27 and TRBJ1-2; no clear D gene. V shed 6 bases and J shed 0 bases, with 11 bases lying between them. The CDR3 is 14 amino acids. CDR1 and CDR2 (germline): MNHEY, SMNVEV (reference sequence).

About this clone: Other DNA sequences from this sample encode an identical CDR3 as well. This chain uses TRBV28 with TRBJ1-2; D is unresolved. Germline V lookup: CDR1 MDHEN, CDR2 SYDVKM. Trimming took 2 bases from V and 2 from J, leaving 6 bases between them. The CDR3 is 13 residues long. The CDR3 reads CASSLGQNYGYTF. CDR3 nucleotides: TGTGCCAGCAGTTTAGGGCAGAACTATGGCTACACCTTC.

This chain connects TRBV7-9 to TRBJ2-5; D possibly matches TRBD1 or TRBD2 (6 bases each). CDR1 SEHNR and CDR2 FQNEAQ come from the germline V gene (reference sequence). The CDR3 has 14 residues. The V end was cut by 2 bases, the J end by 9 bases, with 16 bases between. The CDR3 nucleotides read TGTGCCAGCAGCTTACAGGAGTGGGGGGCGGCCCAGTACTTC. Translating gives CASSLQEWGAAQYF.

This clone occurred once. The V and J genes are TRBV11-2 and TRBJ1-2; no clear D gene. Trimming left V 4 bases short and J 4 bases short, with 19 bases between. The CDR3 has 16 amino acids. Per the germline V gene, CDR1 is SGHAT and CDR2 is FQNNGV. The chain's CDR3 is CASSSTSTRMTYGYTF. In DNA, the CDR3 is TGTGCCAGCAGCTCTACCAGTACTAGGATGACCTATGGCTACACCTTC.

V usage is TRBV10-3 and J usage is TRBJ2-2; 13 nucleotides match TRBD2. V lost 5 bases to trimming and J lost 1 base; unmatched junction nucleotides: 7. CDR1 and CDR2 (germline): ENHRY, SYGVKD. The CDR3 is made up of 18 amino acids. The CDR3 loop is CAISPGTSGAMNTGELFF. The CDR3 DNA follows: TGTGCCATCAGTCCCGGGACTAGCGGGGCAATGAACACCGGGGAGCTGTTTTTT.

The CDR3 region is CASSWEAGNTIYF. The CDR3, as DNA: TGTGCCAGCAGCTGGGAGGCTGGAAACACCATATATTTT. This chain links TRBV7-9 with TRBJ1-3; D not certain. The CDR3 loop spans 13 amino acids. CDR1 and CDR2 from the germline V gene are SEHNR and FQNEAQ (reference sequence). V shed 4 bases and J shed 2 bases, with 6 bases lying between them.

CDR3 in amino acids: CASSQVWGDYEQYF. The CDR3 DNA reads as TGTGCCAGCAGCCAAGTTTGGGGAGACTACGAGCAGTACTTC. The chain links TRBV14 to TRBJ2-7; tentative D call: TRBD2 (5 bases). The CDR3 covers 14 residues. V was cut by 1 base and J by 3 bases, with 10 bases left in between. The germline V gene has CDR1 SGHDN and CDR2 FVKESK.

The chain uses TRBV9 and TRBJ1-3, with unresolved D. Germline-derived CDR1 and CDR2 are SGDLS and YYNGEE. The CDR3 runs 13 residues. V lost 0 bases, J lost 6 bases, and 7 bases lay in between. CDR3 protein: CASSVAGENTIYF. Written as DNA, the CDR3 is TGTGCCAGCAGCGTAGCGGGAGAAAACACCATATATTTT.

J is TRBJ1-2 and V is TRBV10-3; D may be TRBD1 (6 bases). The V and J ends lost 0 bases and 4 bases respectively, with 18 bases between them. The CDR3 runs 17 residues. Germline lookup yields CDR1 ENHRY and CDR2 SYGVKD. DNA of the CDR3: TGTGCCATCAGTGAGTCCTCCTTCGGACAGAGAGTCTATGGCTACACCTTC. The encoded protein is CAISESSFGQRVYGYTF.

This chain joins TRBV5-6 and TRBJ1-5; D gene unclear. Germline V gives CDR1 SGHDT, CDR2 YYEEEE. The CDR3 sequence is 14 residues long. The ends were cut back, 0 bases at V and 0 bases at J, with 4 bases in the middle. The CDR3 nucleotides read TGTGCCAGCAGCTTGGGATATAGCAATCAGCCCCAGCATTTT. Protein: CASSLGYSNQPQHF. Full variable domain (outside the CDR3, taken from reference TRBV5-6 and TRBJ1-5): DAGVTQSPTHLIKTRGQQVTLRCSPKSGHDTVSWYQQALGQGPQFIFQYYEEEERQRGNFPDRFSGHQFPNYSSELNVNALLLGDSALYLCASSLGYSNQPQHFGDGTRLSIL.

This chain uses TRBV4-2 with TRBJ2-3, with 14 bases identical to TRBD2. V lost 4 bases and J lost 5; bases outside the gene matches: 17. The V gene's germline CDR1 is LGHNA and CDR2 YNFKEQ. The CDR3 is 20 residues long. The CDR3 DNA reads as TGTGCCAGCAGCCCCAACTCCGCCCGACTAGCGGGGGGGCCAGGAGATACGCAGTATTTT. Encoded protein: CASSPNSARLAGGPGDTQYF.

V is TRBV29-1 and J is TRBJ1-1; unclear D gene. CDR1 and CDR2 from the germline V gene are SQVTM and ANQGSEA. Trimming pared 4 bases from V and 2 bases from J, leaving 8 bases between. This CDR3 has 12 amino acids. This CDR3 reads CSVVPGNTEAFF. The DNA of the CDR3 is TGCAGCGTTGTACCGGGAAACACTGAAGCTTTCTTT.

The J gene is TRBJ1-1, the V gene TRBV11-3; D is perhaps TRBD1 (6 bases). Per the germline V gene, CDR1 is SGHNT and CDR2 is YENEEA. The CDR3 is 13 amino acids. The V gene lost 3 bases and the J gene lost 3 bases, with 8 bases spanning the gap. The CDR3: CASSFTGYTEAFF. The CDR3 nucleotides are TGTGCCAGCAGCTTTACAGGGTACACTGAAGCTTTCTTT.

The J gene is TRBJ1-5, the V gene TRBV19; the match to TRBD1 covers 8 bases. Trimming removed 5 bases from V and 2 bases from J; junction bases left unmatched: 8. The germline V gene encodes CDR1 LNHDA and CDR2 SQIVND (reference sequence). The CDR3 spans 16 residues. The CDR3 DNA reads TGTGCCAGTAGTTCCCAGGGGGCGAGGGGCAATCAGCCCCAGCATTTT. Translating it yields CASSSQGARGNQPQHF.

This chain joins TRBV6-5 and TRBJ1-2, with 8 bases aligning to TRBD1. Germline V gene data show CDR1 as MNHEY and CDR2 as SVGAGI. This CDR3 region has 14 residues. J lost 0 bases, V lost 5 bases, and 2 bases had no gene match. The CDR3 nucleotides are TGTGCCAGCAGTAAACAGGGGGCTAACTATGGCTACACCTTC. It translates to CASSKQGANYGYTF.